This paragraph covers one TCR beta chain sequence. Its matching antigen is unknown. This record comes from a study of siplizumab effects on memory and regulatory T cells. General study points: Many proliferating CD4+ or CD8+ clones remained unclassified. Roughly 75-96% of them could not be assigned either a naive or a memory phenotype. Memory T cells appeared less diverse than naive cells, which seemed to contribute substantially to alloresponse. A significant reduction in alloreactive sequences traceable to unstimulated CD4+ memory cells was produced by siplizumab.

The CDR3 length is 18 residues. Germline CDR1 is SGHAT and CDR2 is FQDESV (reference sequence). Trimming cost V 5 bases and J 2 bases; bases outside gene matches: 9. Assayed TCR templates numbered about 10^5 for each sample. The method was immunoSEQ multiplex PCR; TCRdb's version includes in-frame clones alone and lacks a portion of them. The table has around 95,000 clones, approximately 94% seen once; the top ten hold 1% to 1.5%. The receptor was derived from a human donor in good health. The sample taken for sequencing was non-Treg CD4+ T cells sorted from blood. The chain employs TRBV11-1 and TRBJ2-5, with 15 bases identical to TRBD2. In DNA, the CDR3 is TGTGCCAGCAGCCGCGGGACTAGCGGGAGGAGGAGACAAGAGACCCAGTACTTC. Translated: CASSRGTSGRRRQETQYF. Using reference TRBV11-1 and TRBJ2-5 for the parts outside the CDR3, the full variable domain is EAEVAQSPRYKITEKSQAVAFWCDPISGHATLYWYRQILGQGPELLVQFQDESVVDDSQLPKDRFSAERLKGVDSTLKIQPAELGDSAMYLCASSRGTSGRRRQETQYFGPGTRLLVL.